Listed below are T cell receptor beta chains from one sample, sequenced in a study of shared clonotypes between healthy human individuals. Some clones are missing from TCRdb's copy, which holds only in-frame ones; the method was immunoSEQ multiplex PCR. This table holds millions of clones, approximately 93% found once. Input material: naive CD4+ T cells from PBMCs. These receptors all stem from a man in his late teens or twenties in good health. Some clones in this sample may be carry-over from other donors' samples. The conserved cysteine and the conserved F or W are not part of the CDR3 here.

v_call,cdr3_aa
TRBV30,AGDRGNTEAF
TRBV15,ATNTPGPAGETQY
TRBV7-2,ASSLEAGGYEQY
TRBV5-1,ASSLPLAGPLSSYNEQF
TRBV25-1,ASSERDLYEQY
TRBV28,ASSPLQGAGGEKLF
TRBV7-3,ASSPRSREVGEAF
TRBV5-4,ASSPGAGAEYEQY
TRBV5-1,ASSPRGGSRPETQY
TRBV28,ASSSDRVETQY
TRBV29-1,SEGEGLNYEQY
TRBV28,AIKGSGGYT
TRBV5-1,ASSFGLAGGNEQF
TRBV7-2,ASSLEGGRGGETQY
TRBV2,ASSLKRRSSEDTQY
TRBV2,ASGRWRDYGYT
TRBV14,ASSQGEYSNQPQH
TRBV2,ASSLGVPGTEAF
TRBV7-9,ASSLSYRDNQPQH
TRBV7-8,ASSQRTGLNQPQH
TRBV10-2,ASRELGDNEQF
TRBV5-4,ASSLRGKETQY
TRBV7-9,ASSKDRVGTEAF
TRBV9,ASSVGGGTSGRAQY
TRBV19,ASSYKPGQGYYEQY
TRBV5-8,ASSSTGNTIY
TRBV9,ASSVSSGSYNEQF
TRBV6-5,ASSNPGTGEQY
TRBV5-1,ASSSGTAKETQY
TRBV18,ASSPTGTSGTDTQY
TRBV10-1,ASSGGETQY
TRBV18,ASSPQQGGTGELF
TRBV28,ASSLTTGLN
TRBV28,ASSQGRDTGHYGYT
TRBV29-1,SVGENSAYEQY
TRBV29-1,SVFGKGETQY
TRBV6-6,ASSPASYNEQF
TRBV18,ASSPRSPVGRELGANYEQY
TRBV9,ASSNSGRGQETQY
TRBV29-1,SVEETGLKLQY
TRBV5-1,ASSPRGQSLYEQY
TRBV10-2,ASTSAGGPEGEQF
TRBV7-3,ASSPFSRTGNTEAF
TRBV15,ATSRPPRSQGNHYEQY
TRBV5-1,ASSLAAGTHYNEQF